This record covers a single TCR beta chain. Its antigen is as yet unknown. The data belong to a study of CXCR3-negative and CXCR3-positive naive CD8 T cells. For the study at large: The libraries together contributed 110 million to 150 million TRB reads, each supplying about 1.5 +/- 0.3 million. Study-level results: Similar levels of surface CD5 were seen between naive subsets; TCR strength was inferred from TRB CDR3 properties. Hydrophobicity of TRB CDR3s was greater in CXCR3-positive naive cells than in CXCR3-negative naive cells. PBMCs showed partially decreased CXCR3 expression after cryopreservation, and most assays used fresh PBMCs.

Libraries were UMI-labeled 5' RACE TRB cDNA. TCRdb reprocessed the 5' RACE reads; each CDR3 protein has one entry and no DNA is given. The sample table includes under 110,000 distinct CDR3 sequences. The germline gives CDR1 LNHDA, CDR2 SQIVND (reference sequence). The CDR3 spans 12 residues. The CD45RO-CCR7+CD27+CD95- phenotype denoted naive CD8+ T cells. The sequence was collected from a human donor in good health. Some clones in this sample may be carry-over from other donors' samples. The sample was naive CXCR3+ CD8+ T cells from blood. Subset in this sample: CD45RO-CCR7+CD27+CD95- naive CD8+ T cells expressing CXCR3 (TNR3+). This chain links TRBV19 with TRBJ2-1. The CDR3 region is CASGQNYNEQFF.